These T cell receptor beta chains were read from a single sample in a study of blood T cell repertoires in COVID-19. This table comes from immunoSEQ multiplex PCR, and its TCRdb copy is limited to in-frame clones, with some not included. The data contain roughly 66,000 clones, approximately 79% of them singletons. Sequencing was performed on peripheral blood. The origin of the receptors is a man aged 55-75 years with acute or convalescent COVID-19. Both conserved end residues are part of each CDR3. D genes are given only for firm matches.

>NA|TRBV6-1|TRBJ2-7
CASSEWPGTYEQYF
>NA|TRBV6-2/TRBV6-3|TRBJ2-7
CASSYSLYEQYF
>TRBD1|TRBV9|TRBJ2-7
CASSVAGTGYEQYF
>TRBD2|TRBV9|TRBJ2-5
CASSVAVTGGRETQYF
>TRBD1|TRBV7-2|TRBJ1-6
CASSLWKGGNWGNSPLHF
>NA|TRBV30|TRBJ1-5
CAWSGGERQPQHF
>NA|TRBV7-2|TRBJ2-7
CASSSRRAAYEQYF
>TRBD1|TRBV18|TRBJ1-1
CASSQGQHTEAFF
>NA|TRBV2|TRBJ1-4
CASSVRQGSEKLFF
>NA|TRBV12-5|TRBJ2-5
CASGLSEGETQYF
>NA|TRBV9|TRBJ1-1
CASSVGGSMNTEAFF
>NA|TRBV10-2|TRBJ1-1
CASGHQPDTEAFF
>NA|TRBV7-9|TRBJ1-5
CASSLEGSNQPQHF
>TRBD1|TRBV9|TRBJ1-2
CASSSDRVGYGYTF
>TRBD1|TRBV18|TRBJ2-1
CASSLGTVNNEQFF
>NA|TRBV18|TRBJ1-6
CASSGGSNSPLHF
>NA|TRBV27|TRBJ1-5
CASSLPGFNQPQHF
>NA|TRBV19|TRBJ1-6
CASSSLGSNSPLHF
>TRBD1|TRBV4-2|TRBJ2-5
CASSQVRDRAWETQYF
>TRBD2|TRBV25-1|TRBJ2-3
CACRTSADTQYF
>NA|TRBV18|TRBJ2-5
CASSRGYQETQYF
>TRBD1|TRBV19|TRBJ1-2
CASVGQGKGYTF
>NA|TRBV6-4|TRBJ1-2
CASSTTGSVGYTF
>NA|TRBV7-2|TRBJ2-3
CASSPQGDTQYF
>NA|TRBV5-1|TRBJ2-7
CASSFQGLPSYEQYF
>NA|TRBV21-1|TRBJ2-1
CASSKSGGSGGAKSAEQFF
>TRBD1|TRBV13|TRBJ2-5
CASSFRGPQETQYF
>TRBD1|TRBV7-8|TRBJ1-1
CASSPRPGTGNMNTEAFF